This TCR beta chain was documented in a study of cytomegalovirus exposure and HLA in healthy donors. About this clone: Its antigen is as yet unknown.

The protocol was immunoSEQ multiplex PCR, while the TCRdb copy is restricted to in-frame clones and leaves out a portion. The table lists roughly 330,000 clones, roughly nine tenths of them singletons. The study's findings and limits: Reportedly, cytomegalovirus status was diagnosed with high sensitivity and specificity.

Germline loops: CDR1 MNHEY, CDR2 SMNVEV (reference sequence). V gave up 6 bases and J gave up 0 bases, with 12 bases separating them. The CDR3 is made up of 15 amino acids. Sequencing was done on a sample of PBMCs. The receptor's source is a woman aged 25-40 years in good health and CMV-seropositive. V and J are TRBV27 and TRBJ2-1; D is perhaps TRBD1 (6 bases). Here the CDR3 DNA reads TGTGCCAGCAGCCAGGGGACGGGCTCCTACAATGAGCAGTTCTTC. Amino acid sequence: CASSQGTGSYNEQFF.